This T cell receptor (beta chain) was identified in a study of graft-versus-host responses after intestinal transplantation. About the research overall: The whole recipient group had anti-thymocyte globulin induction followed by tacrolimus and steroids for two to four years.

Sequencing was performed with immunoSEQ multiplex PCR; in TCRdb, only in-frame clones are kept and a portion is missing. The table records roughly 11,000 clones, 76% of them present only once. Intraepithelial and lamina propria lymphocytes were freed from processed graft tissue. The sequences come from ileum tissue, collected 23 days after intestinal transplant. The receptor was derived from a human patient who received an intestinal transplant, so some T cells may come from the graft donor.

CDR3 bases: TGTGCCAGCAGTTTGGGGTACGAGCAGTACTTC. It translates to CASSLGYEQYF. The chain uses TRBV28 and TRBJ2-5; no firm D call. The J call may be incorrect, as the DNA end agrees better with TRBJ2-7. Germline CDR1 and CDR2: MDHEN and SYDVKM. The CDR3 runs to 11 residues.